The 17 T cell receptor beta chains below all came from one sample that was sequenced in a study of identical twins. TCRdb fed the 5' RACE reads into MiXCR, producing one record per CDR3 protein. The repertoire holds some 560,000 distinct CDR3 sequences, with more than 9% as singletons. These records were also assigned to another study, of yellow fever vaccine responses in identical twins.

Material for sequencing was PBMCs. The receptor set was obtained from a young woman in good health.

CDR3: CASSEWNQETQYF. As DNA, the CDR3 is TGTGCCAGCAGCGAATGGAACCAAGAGACCCAGTACTTC. The chain links TRBV6-1 to TRBJ2-5; no definite D call. CDR1 and CDR2 (germline): MNHNS, SASEGT. Trimming pared 6 bases from V and 0 bases from J, leaving 8 bases between. The CDR3 is 13 residues long.

This clonotype came up a few times. This chain uses TRBV7-2 with TRBJ2-1; D is possibly TRBD1 (6 bases). With 3 bases removed from V and 4 bases from J, the gap between germline ends came to 13 bases. Germline CDR1 and CDR2: SGHTA and FQGNSA. The CDR3 is 15 residues long. The CDR3 bases are TGTGCCAGCAGCTTGTCGGGACACAGTTACAATGAGCAGTTCTTC. Encoded protein: CASSLSGHSYNEQFF.

This chain uses TRBV6-6 with TRBJ1-2; D may be TRBD1 (6 bases). V was clipped by 7 bases and J by 1 base, with 10 bases between them. Germline loops: CDR1 MNHNY, CDR2 SVGAGI (reference sequence). The CDR3 extends over 13 amino acids. The CDR3 region is CASNTGNNYGYTF. The CDR3 nucleotides read TGTGCCAGCAATACAGGGAATAACTATGGCTACACCTTC.

The chain uses TRBV4-1 and TRBJ2-3; 11 nucleotides line up with TRBD2. V shed 7 bases, J shed 2 bases, and the junction held 8 bases outside the gene matches. The CDR3 spans 16 residues. Germline V gene sequence: CDR1 MGHRA, CDR2 YSYEKL. The CDR3 protein is CASKAGSGGDTDTQYF. The CDR3 nucleotides are TGCGCCAGCAAGGCCGGTAGCGGGGGGGACACAGATACGCAGTATTTT.

The CDR3 here is CASSYPAYEQYF. CDR3 DNA: TGTGCCAGCAGTTATCCAGCCTACGAGCAGTACTTC. V is TRBV12-3 or TRBV12-4 and J is TRBJ2-7; D gene unclear. This CDR3 comprises 12 residues. V was pared by 4 bases and J by 2 bases, with 6 bases between.

The genes are TRBV29-1 and TRBJ2-3, with D possibly called TRBD1 or TRBD2 (5 bases each). Germline-derived CDR1 and CDR2 are SQVTM and ANQGSEA. This CDR3 region has 14 residues. The germline V and J ends were trimmed by 5 bases and 0 bases, with 12 bases remaining between them. This CDR3 is CSVPGTGSTDTQYF. The CDR3 bases are TGCAGCGTTCCCGGGACGGGAAGCACAGATACGCAGTATTTT.

The J gene is TRBJ2-3, the V gene TRBV6-2 or TRBV6-3; the D gene is possibly TRBD1 (5 bases). CDR1 and CDR2 (germline): MNHEY, SVGEGT. The CDR3 consists of 14 residues. The V gene lost 5 bases and the J gene lost 4 bases, with 13 bases spanning the gap. This chain's CDR3 is CASSQQVRSDTQYF. CDR3 bases: TGTGCCAGCAGTCAACAGGTTCGGTCAGATACGCAGTATTTT.

This clonotype has ten or more counts. V usage is TRBV12-3 or TRBV12-4 and J usage is TRBJ1-1; the D is unclear. The CDR3 spans 12 residues. Trimming removed 3 bases at V and 5 bases at J, with 7 bases between. The CDR3 sequence is CASSLMGTEAFF. DNA of the CDR3: TGTGCCAGCAGTTTGATGGGAACTGAAGCTTTCTTT.

The rearrangement links TRBV14 to TRBJ2-7; D possibly uses TRBD1 or TRBD2 (6 bases each). V gave up 10 bases and J gave up 3 bases, with 22 bases separating them. This CDR3 spans 15 amino acids. Germline CDR1 SGHDN, CDR2 FVKESK. CDR3 in DNA: TGTGCCATCACTCGGGGGCCAAATCCACACTACGAGCAGTACTTC. This sequence encodes CAITRGPNPHYEQYF.

This clonotype was seen ten or more times. This sequence joins TRBV10-3 and TRBJ2-5, with 10 bases aligning to TRBD2. CDR1 is ENHRY, CDR2 SYGVKD, per germline. This CDR3 region has 19 residues. Unmatched junction bases numbered 18, after V lost 3 bases and J lost 5 bases. The CDR3 sequence is CAISEWGITSGRVEETQYF. The CDR3 coding sequence is TGTGCCATCAGTGAATGGGGCATCACCAGCGGGAGGGTGGAGGAGACCCAGTACTTC.

The CDR3 DNA reads TGTGCCTTCGCGGACCCCAAGTACGAGCAGTTCTTC. Residues: CAFADPKYEQFF. V and J are TRBV30 and TRBJ2-1; D gene uncertain. This CDR3 comprises 12 residues. Germline CDR1 is GTSNPN and CDR2 is SVGIG (reference sequence). Trimming left V 7 bases short and J 10 bases short, with 17 bases between.

The table lists this clonotype with many counts. The genes are TRBV29-1 and TRBJ2-1; TRBD1 might be the D (6 bases). CDR1 and CDR2 (germline): SQVTM, ANQGSEA. Trimming removed 7 bases from V and 8 bases from J, with 21 bases in between. The CDR3 spans 14 residues. The CDR3 bases are TGCAGCGGAGGCCCGGGCCAGGGGAGAGATGAGCAGTTCTTC. Encoded protein: CSGGPGQGRDEQFF.

The CDR3 region has the DNA TGTGCCACCAGTTTTAGCGGGGGGGCCGGTGAGACCCAGTACTTC. This sequence encodes CATSFSGGAGETQYF. V gene TRBV15 combines with J gene TRBJ2-5, with TRBD2 identical over 11 bases. CDR3 length equals 15 residues. V was clipped by 6 bases and J by 5 bases; unmatched bases: 8. The germline CDR1 and CDR2 sequences are LNHNV and YYDKDF (reference sequence).

This chain connects TRBV20-1 to TRBJ2-7, with TRBD2 matching 11 bases. CDR1 and CDR2 (germline): DFQATT, SNEGSKA (reference sequence). J was trimmed by 4 bases and V by 0 bases; bases with no gene match: 5. The CDR3 consists of 15 residues. CDR3 DNA: TGCAGTGCTAGAGACGTAGCGGGAGGGAGGTACGAGCAGTACTTC. This encodes CSARDVAGGRYEQYF.

The chain combines TRBV21-1 with TRBJ2-6. TRBV21-1 is deemed a pseudogene. The CDR3 covers 17 residues. CDR3 DNA sequence: TGTGCCAGCAGCAAACCTGGGGTGGTCTCTGGGGCCAACGTCCTGACTTTC. As protein: CASSKPGVVSGANVLTF.

The chain joins TRBV20-1 to TRBJ1-5; 8 bases are a match to TRBD1. CDR3 size: 14 residues. The V gene end was trimmed by 7 bases and the J gene end by 3 bases; junction bases not matched to a gene: 8. Germline lookup yields CDR1 DFQATT and CDR2 SNEGSKA (reference sequence). The chain's CDR3 is CSVPTGDFNQPQHF. Written as DNA, the CDR3 is TGCAGTGTTCCGACAGGGGACTTCAATCAGCCCCAGCATTTT.

The chain combines TRBV20-1 with TRBJ2-5; tentative D call: TRBD1 (5 bases). Germline assignment: CDR1 DFQATT and CDR2 SNEGSKA (reference sequence). V was clipped by 5 bases and J by 7 bases, with 17 bases between them. This CDR3 comprises 13 residues. CDR3 amino acids: CSAGTGLPGTQYF. CDR3 bases: TGCAGTGCTGGAACAGGTTTGCCCGGGACCCAGTACTTC.